This TCR beta chain was profiled in a study of cytomegalovirus exposure and HLA in healthy donors. The CDR3 covers 15 residues. V dropped 4 bases and J dropped 4; count of bases not matched to a gene: 3. Looked up from germline, CDR1 is MNHNS and CDR2 is SASEGT. PCR was performed using 60 Vbeta and 13 Jbeta primers. Only in-frame clones appear in the TCRdb table, and some are missing; sequencing was by immunoSEQ multiplex PCR. The table records approximately 100,000 clones, about 74% of them present only once. The chain combines TRBV6-1 with TRBJ1-5, with 11 bases lining up with TRBD1. The receptor's source is a female donor in good health and CMV-seropositive. Source material: PBMCs. The CDR3 region is CASSAGTGGNQPQHF. In nucleotides, the CDR3 is TGTGCCAGCAGTGCCGGGACAGGGGGGAATCAGCCCCAGCATTTT.